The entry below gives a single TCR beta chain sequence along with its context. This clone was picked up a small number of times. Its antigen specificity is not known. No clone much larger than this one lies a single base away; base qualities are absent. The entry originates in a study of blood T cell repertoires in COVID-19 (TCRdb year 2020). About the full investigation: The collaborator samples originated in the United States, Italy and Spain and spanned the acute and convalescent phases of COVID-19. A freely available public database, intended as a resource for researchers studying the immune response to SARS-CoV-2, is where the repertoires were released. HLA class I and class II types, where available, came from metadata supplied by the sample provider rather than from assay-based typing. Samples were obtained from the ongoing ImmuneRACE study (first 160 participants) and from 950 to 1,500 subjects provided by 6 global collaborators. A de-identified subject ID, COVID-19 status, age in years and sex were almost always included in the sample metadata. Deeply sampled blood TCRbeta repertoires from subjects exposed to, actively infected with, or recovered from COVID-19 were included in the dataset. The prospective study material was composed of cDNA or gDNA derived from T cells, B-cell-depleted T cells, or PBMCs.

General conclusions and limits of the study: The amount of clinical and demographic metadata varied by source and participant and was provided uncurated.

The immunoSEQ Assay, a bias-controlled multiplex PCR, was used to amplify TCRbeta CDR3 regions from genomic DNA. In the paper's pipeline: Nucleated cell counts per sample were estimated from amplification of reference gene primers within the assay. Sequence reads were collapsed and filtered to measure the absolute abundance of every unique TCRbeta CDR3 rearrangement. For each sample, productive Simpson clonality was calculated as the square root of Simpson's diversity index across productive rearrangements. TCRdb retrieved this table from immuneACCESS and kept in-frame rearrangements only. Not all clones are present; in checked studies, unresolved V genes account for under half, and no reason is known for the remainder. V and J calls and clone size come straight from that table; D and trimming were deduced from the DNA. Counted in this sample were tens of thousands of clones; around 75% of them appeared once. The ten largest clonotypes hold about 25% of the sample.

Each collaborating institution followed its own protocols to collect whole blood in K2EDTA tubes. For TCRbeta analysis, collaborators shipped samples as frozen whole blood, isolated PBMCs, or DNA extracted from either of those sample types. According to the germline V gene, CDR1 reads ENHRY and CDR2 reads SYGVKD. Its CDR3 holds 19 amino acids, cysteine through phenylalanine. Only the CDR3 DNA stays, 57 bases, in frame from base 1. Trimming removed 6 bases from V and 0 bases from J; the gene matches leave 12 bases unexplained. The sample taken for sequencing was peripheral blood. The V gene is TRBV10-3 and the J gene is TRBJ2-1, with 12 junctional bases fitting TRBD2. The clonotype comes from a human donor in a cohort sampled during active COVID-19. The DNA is TGTGCCATCAGGCCGGCCAGTACTAGCGGGGGGAGCTCCTACAATGAGCAGTTCTTC. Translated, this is CAIRPASTSGGSSYNEQFF.